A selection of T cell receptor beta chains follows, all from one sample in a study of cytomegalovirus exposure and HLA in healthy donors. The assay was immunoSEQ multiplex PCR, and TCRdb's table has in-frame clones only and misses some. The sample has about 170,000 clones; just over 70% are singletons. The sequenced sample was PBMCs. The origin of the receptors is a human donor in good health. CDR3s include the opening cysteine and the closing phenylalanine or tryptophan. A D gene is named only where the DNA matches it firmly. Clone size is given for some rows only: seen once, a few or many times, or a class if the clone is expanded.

TGTGCCAGCAGTTTGGGCTCGACCACGGATACGCAGTATTTT | CASSLGSTTDTQYF | TRBJ2-3 | TRBV6-5 | - | 14 | -
TGTGCCAGCAGCCAGAACAGGCGCATCCATGCCGGGGAGCTGTTTTTT | CASSQNRRIHAGELFF | TRBJ2-2 | TRBV4-2 | - | 16 | -
TGTGCCAGCAGCTTGGAGGGGGCGTATGGCTACACCTTC | CASSLEGAYGYTF | TRBJ1-2 | TRBV7-9 | TRBD1 | 13 | few
TGTGCCTGGAGTGTGTTAAGGCAGGGTAATTCACCCCTCCACTTT | CAWSVLRQGNSPLHF | TRBJ1-6 | TRBV30 | - | 15 | -
TGCGCCAGCAGCTTGGTTGCAGGGGCTGGGGCCAACGTCCTGACTTTC | CASSLVAGAGANVLTF | TRBJ2-6 | TRBV5-1 | - | 16 | -
TGTGCCAGCAGAACCGACAGTAACGAGCAGTACTTC | CASRTDSNEQYF | TRBJ2-7 | TRBV6-5 | - | 12 | -
TGTGCCAGCAGCTTGGAAGGACTAAACACTGAAGCTTTCTTT | CASSLEGLNTEAFF | TRBJ1-1 | TRBV5-6 | - | 14 | -
TGTGCCAGCAGTTTATTGTTGGGACAAGGGCTCTCCTACGAGCAGTACTTC | CASSLLLGQGLSYEQYF | TRBJ2-7 | TRBV27 | - | 17 | once
TGTGCCAGCAGCCCAACCTTGGACAGTTATAGCAATCAGCCCCAGCATTTT | CASSPTLDSYSNQPQHF | TRBJ1-5 | TRBV7-6 | - | 17 | -
TGTGCCAGCAGCTTCGATAGGACAGCTCCCCAGTTCTTC | CASSFDRTAPQFF | TRBJ2-1 | TRBV7-8 | - | 13 | -
TGCGCCAGCAGCCTTAATCCTCTCGGGAGCTCTGGAAACACCATATATTTT | CASSLNPLGSSGNTIYF | TRBJ1-3 | TRBV4-1 | - | 17 | -
TGTGCCAGCTCTTCACAGGCGAACACCGGGGAGCTGTTTTTT | CASSSQANTGELFF | TRBJ2-2 | TRBV18 | - | 14 | -
TGTGCCAGCAGCGGGACTAGCGGGAGACAAGAGACCCAGTACTTC | CASSGTSGRQETQYF | TRBJ2-5 | TRBV7-2 | TRBD2 | 15 | -